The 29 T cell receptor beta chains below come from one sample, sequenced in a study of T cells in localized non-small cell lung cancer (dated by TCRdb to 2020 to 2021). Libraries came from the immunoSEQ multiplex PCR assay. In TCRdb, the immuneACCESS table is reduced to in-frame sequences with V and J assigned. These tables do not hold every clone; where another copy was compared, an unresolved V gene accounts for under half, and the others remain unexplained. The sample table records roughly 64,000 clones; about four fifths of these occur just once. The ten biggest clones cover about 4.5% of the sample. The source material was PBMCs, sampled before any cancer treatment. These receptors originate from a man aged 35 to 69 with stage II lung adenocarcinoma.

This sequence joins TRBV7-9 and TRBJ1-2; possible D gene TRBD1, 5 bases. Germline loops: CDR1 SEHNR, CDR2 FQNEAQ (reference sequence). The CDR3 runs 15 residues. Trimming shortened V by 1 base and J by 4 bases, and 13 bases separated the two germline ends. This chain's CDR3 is CASSLDTGSRYGYTF. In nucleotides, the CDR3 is TGTGCCAGCAGCTTAGATACAGGTAGCCGCTATGGCTACACCTTC. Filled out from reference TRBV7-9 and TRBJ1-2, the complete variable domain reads DTGVSQNPRHKITKRGQNVTFRCDPISEHNRLYWYRQTLGQGPEFLTYFQNEAQLEKSRLLSDRFSAERPKGSFSTLEIQRTEQGDSAMYLCASSLDTGSRYGYTFGSGTRLTVV.

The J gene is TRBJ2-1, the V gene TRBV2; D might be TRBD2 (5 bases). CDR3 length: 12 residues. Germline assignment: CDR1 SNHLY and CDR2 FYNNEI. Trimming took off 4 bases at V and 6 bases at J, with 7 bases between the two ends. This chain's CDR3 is CASSVTSNEQFF. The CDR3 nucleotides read TGTGCCAGCAGTGTTACTAGCAATGAGCAGTTCTTC.

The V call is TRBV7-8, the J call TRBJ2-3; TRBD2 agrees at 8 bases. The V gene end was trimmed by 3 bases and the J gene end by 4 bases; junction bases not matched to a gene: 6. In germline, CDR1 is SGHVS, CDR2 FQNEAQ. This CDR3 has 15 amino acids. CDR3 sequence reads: CASSFDSGDSDTQYF. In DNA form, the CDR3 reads TGTGCCAGCAGCTTCGATAGCGGGGACTCAGATACGCAGTATTTT.

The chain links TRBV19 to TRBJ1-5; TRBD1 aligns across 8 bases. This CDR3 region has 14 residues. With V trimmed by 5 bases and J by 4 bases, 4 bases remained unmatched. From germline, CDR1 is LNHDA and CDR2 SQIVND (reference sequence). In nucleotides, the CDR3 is TGTGCCAGTAGTTTACAGGGGGGAAATCAGCCCCAGCATTTT. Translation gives CASSLQGGNQPQHF.

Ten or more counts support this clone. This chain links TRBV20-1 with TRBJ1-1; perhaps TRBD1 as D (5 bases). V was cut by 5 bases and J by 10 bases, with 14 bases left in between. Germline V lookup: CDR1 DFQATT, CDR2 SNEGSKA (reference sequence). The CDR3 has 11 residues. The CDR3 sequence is CSAPRGPAAFF. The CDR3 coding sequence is TGCAGTGCTCCGAGGGGACCGGCAGCTTTCTTT.

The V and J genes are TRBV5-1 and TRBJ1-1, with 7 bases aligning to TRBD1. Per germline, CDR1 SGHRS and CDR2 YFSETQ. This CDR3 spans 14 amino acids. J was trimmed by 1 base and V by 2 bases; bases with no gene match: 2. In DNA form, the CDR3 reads TGCGCCAGCAGCTTCAACAGGGGGAACACTGAAGCTTTCTTT. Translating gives CASSFNRGNTEAFF.

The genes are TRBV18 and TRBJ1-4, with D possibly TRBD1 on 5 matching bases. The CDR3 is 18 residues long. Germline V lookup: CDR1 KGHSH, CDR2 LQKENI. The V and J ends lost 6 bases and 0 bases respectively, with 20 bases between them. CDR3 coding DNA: TGTGCCAGCTCCCAGAATATTTTGGGGGTCGCAACTAATGAAAAACTGTTTTTT. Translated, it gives CASSQNILGVATNEKLFF.

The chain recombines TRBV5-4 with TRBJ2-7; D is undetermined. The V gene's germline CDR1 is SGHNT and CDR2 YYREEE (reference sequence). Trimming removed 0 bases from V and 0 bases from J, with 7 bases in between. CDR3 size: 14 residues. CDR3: CASSLGQRSYEQYF. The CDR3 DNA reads TGTGCCAGCAGCTTGGGGCAGCGCTCCTACGAGCAGTACTTC.

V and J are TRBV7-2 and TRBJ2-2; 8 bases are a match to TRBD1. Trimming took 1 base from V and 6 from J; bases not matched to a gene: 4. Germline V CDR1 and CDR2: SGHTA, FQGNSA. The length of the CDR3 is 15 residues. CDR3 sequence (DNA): TGTGCCAGCAGCTTAGGGACAGGGAAAGCCGGGGAGCTGTTTTTT. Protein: CASSLGTGKAGELFF.

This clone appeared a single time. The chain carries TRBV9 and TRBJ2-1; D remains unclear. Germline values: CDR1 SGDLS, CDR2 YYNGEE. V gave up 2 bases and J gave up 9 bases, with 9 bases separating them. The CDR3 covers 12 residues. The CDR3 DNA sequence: TGTGCCAGCAGCGTGAACTCGGGTGAGCAGTTCTTC. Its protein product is CASSVNSGEQFF.

The CDR3 nucleotides are TGTGCCAGCAGTTACGGGACATCCCGGGAAAAACTGTTTTTT. Protein sequence: CASSYGTSREKLFF. V and J are TRBV6-5 and TRBJ1-4, with D maybe TRBD1 (6 bases). The germline V and J ends were trimmed by 2 bases and 8 bases, with 12 bases remaining between them. CDR3 length: 14 residues. The germline CDR1 and CDR2 sequences are MNHEY and SVGAGI.

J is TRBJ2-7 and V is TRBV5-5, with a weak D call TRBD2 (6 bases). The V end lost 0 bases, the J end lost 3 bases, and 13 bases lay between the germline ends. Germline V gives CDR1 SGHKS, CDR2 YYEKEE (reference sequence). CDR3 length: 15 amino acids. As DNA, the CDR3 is TGTGCCAGCAGCTTGGACTACGGGGGACTCTACGAGCAGTACTTC. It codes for CASSLDYGGLYEQYF.

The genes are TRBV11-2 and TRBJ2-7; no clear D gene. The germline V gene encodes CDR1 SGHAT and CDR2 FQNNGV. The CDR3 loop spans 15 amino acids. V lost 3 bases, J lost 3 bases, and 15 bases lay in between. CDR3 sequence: CASSFGAPGIYEQYF. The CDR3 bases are TGTGCCAGCAGCTTTGGAGCCCCTGGGATCTACGAGCAGTACTTC.

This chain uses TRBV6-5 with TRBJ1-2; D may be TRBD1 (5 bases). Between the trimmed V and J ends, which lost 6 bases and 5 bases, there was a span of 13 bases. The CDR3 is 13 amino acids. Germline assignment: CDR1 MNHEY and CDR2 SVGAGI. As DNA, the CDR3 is TGTGCCAGCAGACAACAGGTTCAATATGGCTACACCTTC. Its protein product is CASRQQVQYGYTF.

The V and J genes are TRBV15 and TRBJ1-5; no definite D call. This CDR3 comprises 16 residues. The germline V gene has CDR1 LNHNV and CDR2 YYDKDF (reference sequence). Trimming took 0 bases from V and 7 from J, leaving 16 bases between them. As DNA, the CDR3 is TGTGCCACCAGCAGAGAAACTATTAGCGGGGTGCAGCCCCAGCATTTT. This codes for CATSRETISGVQPQHF.

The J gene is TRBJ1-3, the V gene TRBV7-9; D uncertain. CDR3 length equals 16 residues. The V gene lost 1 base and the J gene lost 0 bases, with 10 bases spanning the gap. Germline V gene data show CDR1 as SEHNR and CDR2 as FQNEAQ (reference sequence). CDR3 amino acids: CASSLGGGNSGNTIYF. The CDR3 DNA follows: TGTGCCAGCAGCTTAGGAGGCGGAAACTCTGGAAACACCATATATTTT.

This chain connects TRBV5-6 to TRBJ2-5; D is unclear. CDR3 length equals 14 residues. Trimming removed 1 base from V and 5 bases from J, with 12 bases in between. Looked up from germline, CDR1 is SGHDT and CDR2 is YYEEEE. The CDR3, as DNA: TGTGCCAGCAGCTTGCTTCTGAGTGAGGAGACCCAGTACTTC. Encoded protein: CASSLLLSEETQYF.

CDR3 nucleotides: TGTGCCAGTAGAACGGACGGGAACTATGGCTACACCTTC. Translation: CASRTDGNYGYTF. This rearrangement joins TRBV19 to TRBJ1-2; D unresolved. Trimming took 6 bases from V and 2 from J, leaving 10 bases between them. Germline CDR1 is LNHDA and CDR2 is SQIVND (reference sequence). The CDR3 consists of 13 residues.

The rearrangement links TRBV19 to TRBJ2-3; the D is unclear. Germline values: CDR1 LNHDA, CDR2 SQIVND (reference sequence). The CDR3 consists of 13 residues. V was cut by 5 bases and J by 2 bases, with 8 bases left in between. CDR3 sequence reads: CASSSGSTDTQYF. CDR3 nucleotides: TGTGCCAGTAGTTCCGGTTCCACAGATACGCAGTATTTT.

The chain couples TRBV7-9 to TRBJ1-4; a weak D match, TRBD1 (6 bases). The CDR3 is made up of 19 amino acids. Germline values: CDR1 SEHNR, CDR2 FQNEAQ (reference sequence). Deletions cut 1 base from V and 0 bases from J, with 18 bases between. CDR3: CASSLVERGRTSTNEKLFF. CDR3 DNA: TGTGCCAGCAGCTTAGTAGAGAGGGGGAGGACCTCAACTAATGAAAAACTGTTTTTT.

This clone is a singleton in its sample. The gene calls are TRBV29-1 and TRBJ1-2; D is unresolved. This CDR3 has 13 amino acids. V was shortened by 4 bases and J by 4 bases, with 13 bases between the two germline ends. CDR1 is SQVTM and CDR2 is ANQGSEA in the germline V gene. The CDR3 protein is CSVARLDGYGYTF. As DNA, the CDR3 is TGCAGCGTTGCACGACTGGACGGCTATGGCTACACCTTC.

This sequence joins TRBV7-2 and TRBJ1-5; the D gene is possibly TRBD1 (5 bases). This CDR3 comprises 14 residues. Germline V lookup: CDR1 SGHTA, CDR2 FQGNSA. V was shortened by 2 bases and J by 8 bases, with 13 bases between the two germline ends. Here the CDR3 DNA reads TGTGCCAGCAGCTTAAACGCGGGGCCTGAGCCCCAGCATTTT. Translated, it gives CASSLNAGPEPQHF.

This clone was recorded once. The CDR3 DNA is TGTGCCTGGAGGGGGCGCCGGATCAACTATGGCTACACCTTC. The encoded protein is CAWRGRRINYGYTF. The chain employs TRBV30 and TRBJ1-2; possible D gene TRBD1, 5 bases. Trimming took 3 bases from V and 2 from J, leaving 13 bases between them. This CDR3 spans 14 amino acids. Per the germline V gene, CDR1 is GTSNPN and CDR2 is SVGIG (reference sequence). Together with reference TRBV30 and TRBJ1-2, the CDR3 gives the full variable domain: SQTIHQWPATLVQPVGSPLSLECTVEGTSNPNLYWYRQAAGRGLQLLFYSVGIGQISSEVPQNLSASRPQDRQFILSSKKLLLSDSGFYLCAWRGRRINYGYTFGSGTRLTVV.

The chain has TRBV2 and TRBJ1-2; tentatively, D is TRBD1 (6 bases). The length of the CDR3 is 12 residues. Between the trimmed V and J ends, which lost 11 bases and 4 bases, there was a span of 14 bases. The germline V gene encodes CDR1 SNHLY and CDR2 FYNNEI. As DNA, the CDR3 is TGTGCCTCCCGGGGGGCTGGCTATGGCTACACCTTC. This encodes CASRGAGYGYTF.

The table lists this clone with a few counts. In nucleotides, the CDR3 is TGCGCCAGCAGCTCAGACATTTATGGCTACACCTTC. This encodes CASSSDIYGYTF. The chain uses TRBV5-1 and TRBJ1-2, with D hard to call. This CDR3 is 12 amino acids long. CDR1 SGHRS and CDR2 YFSETQ come from the germline V gene. The V gene lost 3 bases and the J gene lost 5 bases, with 8 bases spanning the gap.

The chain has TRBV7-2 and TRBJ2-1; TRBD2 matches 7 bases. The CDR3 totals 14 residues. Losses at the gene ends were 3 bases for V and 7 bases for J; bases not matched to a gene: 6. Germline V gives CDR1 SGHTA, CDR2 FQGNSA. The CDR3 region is CASSFAGVGNEQFF. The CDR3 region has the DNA TGTGCCAGCAGCTTTGCGGGAGTAGGGAATGAGCAGTTCTTC.

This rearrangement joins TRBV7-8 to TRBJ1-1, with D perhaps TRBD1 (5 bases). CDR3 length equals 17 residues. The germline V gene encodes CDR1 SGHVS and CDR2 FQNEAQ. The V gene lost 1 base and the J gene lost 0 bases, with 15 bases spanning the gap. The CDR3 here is CASSLESTGLMNTEAFF. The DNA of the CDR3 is TGTGCCAGCAGCTTAGAGTCCACAGGACTCATGAACACTGAAGCTTTCTTT. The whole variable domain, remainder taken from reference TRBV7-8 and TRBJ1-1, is GAGVSQSPRYKVAKRGQDVALRCDPISGHVSLFWYQQALGQGPEFLTYFQNEAQLDKSGLPSDRFFAERPEGSVSTLKIQRTQQEDSAVYLCASSLESTGLMNTEAFFGQGTRLTVV.

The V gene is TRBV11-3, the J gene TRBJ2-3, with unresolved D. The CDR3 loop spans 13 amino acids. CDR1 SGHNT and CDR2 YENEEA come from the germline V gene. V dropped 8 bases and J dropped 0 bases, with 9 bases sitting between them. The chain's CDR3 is CASRMGSTDTQYF. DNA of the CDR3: TGTGCCAGCCGGATGGGTAGCACAGATACGCAGTATTTT. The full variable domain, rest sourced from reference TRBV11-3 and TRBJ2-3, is EAGVVQSPRYKIIEKKQPVAFWCNPISGHNTLYWYLQNLGQGPELLIRYENEEAVDDSQLPKDRFSAERLKGVDSTLKIQPAELGDSAVYLCASRMGSTDTQYFGPGTRLTVL.

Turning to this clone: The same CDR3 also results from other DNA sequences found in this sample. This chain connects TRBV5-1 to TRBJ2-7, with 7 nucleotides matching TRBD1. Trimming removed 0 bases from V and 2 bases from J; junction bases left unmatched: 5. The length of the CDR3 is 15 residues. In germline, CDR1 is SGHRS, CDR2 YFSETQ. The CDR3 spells CASSLGPGGTYEQYF. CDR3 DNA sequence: TGCGCCAGCAGCTTGGGTCCAGGGGGAACCTACGAGCAGTACTTC.